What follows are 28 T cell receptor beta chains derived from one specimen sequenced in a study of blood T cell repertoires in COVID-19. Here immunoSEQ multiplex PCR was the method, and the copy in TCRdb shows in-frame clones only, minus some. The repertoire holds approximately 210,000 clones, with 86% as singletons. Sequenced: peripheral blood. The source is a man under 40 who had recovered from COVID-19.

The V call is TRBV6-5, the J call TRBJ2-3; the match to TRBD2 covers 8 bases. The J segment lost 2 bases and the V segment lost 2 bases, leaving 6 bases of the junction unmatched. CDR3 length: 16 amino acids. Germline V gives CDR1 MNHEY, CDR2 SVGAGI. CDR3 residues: CASSYGAGDFTDTQYF. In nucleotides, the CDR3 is TGTGCCAGCAGTTACGGAGCGGGGGATTTCACAGATACGCAGTATTTT.

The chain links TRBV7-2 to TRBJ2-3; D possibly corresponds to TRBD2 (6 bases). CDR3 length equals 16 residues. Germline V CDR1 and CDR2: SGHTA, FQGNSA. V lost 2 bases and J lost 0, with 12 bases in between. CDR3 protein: CASSLLADTSTDTQYF. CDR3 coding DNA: TGTGCCAGCAGCTTATTAGCGGACACTAGCACAGATACGCAGTATTTT.

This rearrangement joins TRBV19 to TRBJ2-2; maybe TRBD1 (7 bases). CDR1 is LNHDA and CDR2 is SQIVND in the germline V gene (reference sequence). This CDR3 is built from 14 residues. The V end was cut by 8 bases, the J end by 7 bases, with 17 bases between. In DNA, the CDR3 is TGTGCCAGTGGGGGGACAGAGGCTATCGGGGAGCTGTTTTTT. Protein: CASGGTEAIGELFF.

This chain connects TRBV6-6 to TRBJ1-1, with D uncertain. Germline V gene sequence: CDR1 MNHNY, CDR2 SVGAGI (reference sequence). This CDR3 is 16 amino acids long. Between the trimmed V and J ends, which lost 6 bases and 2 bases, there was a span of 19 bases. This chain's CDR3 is CASRSYVATDNTEAFF. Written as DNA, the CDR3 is TGTGCCAGCAGATCTTACGTGGCTACAGATAACACTGAAGCTTTCTTT.

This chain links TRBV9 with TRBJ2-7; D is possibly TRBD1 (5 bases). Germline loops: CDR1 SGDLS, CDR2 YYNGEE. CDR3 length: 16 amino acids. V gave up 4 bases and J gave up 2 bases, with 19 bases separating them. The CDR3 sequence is CASSPRGAAPPYEQYF. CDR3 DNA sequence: TGTGCCAGCAGCCCCCGTGGGGCCGCTCCGCCCTACGAGCAGTACTTC.

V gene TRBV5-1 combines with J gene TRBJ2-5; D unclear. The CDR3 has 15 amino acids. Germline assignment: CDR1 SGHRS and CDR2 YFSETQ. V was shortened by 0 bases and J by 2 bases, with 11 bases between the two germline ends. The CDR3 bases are TGCGCCAGCAGCTTGGGCCTGGGCCAGCAAGAGACCCAGTACTTC. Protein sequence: CASSLGLGQQETQYF.

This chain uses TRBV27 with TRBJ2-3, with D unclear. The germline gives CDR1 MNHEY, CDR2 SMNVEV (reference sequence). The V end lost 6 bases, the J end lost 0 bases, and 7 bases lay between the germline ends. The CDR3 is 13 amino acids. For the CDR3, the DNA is TGTGCCAGCAGAGACTCTAGCACAGATACGCAGTATTTT. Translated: CASRDSSTDTQYF.

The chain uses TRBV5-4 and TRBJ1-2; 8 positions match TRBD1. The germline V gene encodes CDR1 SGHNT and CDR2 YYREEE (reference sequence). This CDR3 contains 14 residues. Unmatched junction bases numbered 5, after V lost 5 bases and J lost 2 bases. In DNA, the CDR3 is TGTGCCAGCAGAACCGGACAGGGAAACTATGGCTACACCTTC. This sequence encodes CASRTGQGNYGYTF.

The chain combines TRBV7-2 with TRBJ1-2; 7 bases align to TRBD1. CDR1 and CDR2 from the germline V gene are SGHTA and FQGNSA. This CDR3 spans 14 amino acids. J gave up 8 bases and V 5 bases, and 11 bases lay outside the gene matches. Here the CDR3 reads CASSPWDSSWGYTF. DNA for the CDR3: TGTGCCAGCAGCCCATGGGACAGCTCTTGGGGCTACACCTTC.

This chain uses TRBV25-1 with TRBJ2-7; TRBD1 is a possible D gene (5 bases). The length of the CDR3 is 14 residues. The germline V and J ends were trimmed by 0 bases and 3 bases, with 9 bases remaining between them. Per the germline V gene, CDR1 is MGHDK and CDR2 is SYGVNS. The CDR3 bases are TGTGCCAGCAGTGAATATGGGGCAGACTACGAGCAGTACTTC. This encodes CASSEYGADYEQYF.

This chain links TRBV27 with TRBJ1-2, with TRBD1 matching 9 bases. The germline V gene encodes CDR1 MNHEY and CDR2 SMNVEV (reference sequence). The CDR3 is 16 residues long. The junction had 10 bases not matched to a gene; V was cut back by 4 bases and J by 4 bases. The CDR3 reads CASSSFDRGDSYGYTF. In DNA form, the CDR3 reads TGTGCCAGCAGTTCATTCGACAGGGGGGATTCCTATGGCTACACCTTC.

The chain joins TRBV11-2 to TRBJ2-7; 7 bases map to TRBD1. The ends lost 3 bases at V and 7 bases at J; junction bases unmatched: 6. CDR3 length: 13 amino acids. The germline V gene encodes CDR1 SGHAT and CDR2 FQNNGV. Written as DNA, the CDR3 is TGTGCCAGCAGCTTCTACAGGGGTGGTGAGCAGTACTTC. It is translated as CASSFYRGGEQYF.

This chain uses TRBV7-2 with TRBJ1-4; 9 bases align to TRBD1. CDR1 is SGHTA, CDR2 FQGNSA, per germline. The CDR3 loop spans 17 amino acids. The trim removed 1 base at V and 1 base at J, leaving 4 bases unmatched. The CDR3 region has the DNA TGTGCCAGCAGCTTAGGGGGACAGGGAGGAACTAATGAAAAACTGTTTTTT. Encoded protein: CASSLGGQGGTNEKLFF.

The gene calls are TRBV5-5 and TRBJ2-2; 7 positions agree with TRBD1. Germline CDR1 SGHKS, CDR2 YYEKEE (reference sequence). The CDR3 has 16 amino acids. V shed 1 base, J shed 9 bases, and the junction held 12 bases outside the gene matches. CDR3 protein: CASSLSQGDPLRELFF. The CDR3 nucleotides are TGTGCCAGCAGCTTGAGTCAGGGGGATCCACTCCGGGAGCTGTTTTTT.

CDR3 DNA: TGTGCCAGCAGCCCCCCCTTACTAGCGGGGATATACAATGAGCAGTTCTTC. This gives the protein CASSPPLLAGIYNEQFF. The chain couples TRBV7-9 to TRBJ2-1; 10 bases map to TRBD2. This CDR3 spans 17 amino acids. Germline assignment: CDR1 SEHNR and CDR2 FQNEAQ (reference sequence). With V trimmed by 5 bases and J by 4 bases, 11 bases remained unmatched.

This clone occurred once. CDR3 in DNA: TGTGCCAGCTCAAGGGGGTCGGACACTGAAGCTTTCTTT. Its protein product is CASSRGSDTEAFF. The chain carries TRBV18 and TRBJ1-1, with D possibly matching TRBD1 (6 bases). Trimming pared 5 bases from V and 3 bases from J, leaving 10 bases between. This CDR3 region has 13 residues. From germline, CDR1 is KGHSH and CDR2 LQKENI. Looking up the rest from reference TRBV18 and TRBJ1-1 gives the full variable domain: NAGVMQNPRHLVRRRGQEARLRCSPMKGHSHVYWYRQLPEEGLKFMVYLQKENIIDESGMPKERFSAEFPKEGPSILRIQQVVRGDSAAYFCASSRGSDTEAFFGQGTRLTVV.

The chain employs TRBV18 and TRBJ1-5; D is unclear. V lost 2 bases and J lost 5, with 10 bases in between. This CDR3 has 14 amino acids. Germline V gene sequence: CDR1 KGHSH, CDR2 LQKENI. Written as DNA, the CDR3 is TGTGCCAGCTCACCAGGGAAGGAGGATCAGCCCCAGCATTTT. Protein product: CASSPGKEDQPQHF.

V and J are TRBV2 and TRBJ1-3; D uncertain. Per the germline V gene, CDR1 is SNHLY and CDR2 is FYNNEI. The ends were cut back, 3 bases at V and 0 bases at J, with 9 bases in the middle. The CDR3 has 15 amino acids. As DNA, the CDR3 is TGTGCCAGCAGTGAGGAACAGTTCTCTGGAAACACCATATATTTT. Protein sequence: CASSEEQFSGNTIYF.

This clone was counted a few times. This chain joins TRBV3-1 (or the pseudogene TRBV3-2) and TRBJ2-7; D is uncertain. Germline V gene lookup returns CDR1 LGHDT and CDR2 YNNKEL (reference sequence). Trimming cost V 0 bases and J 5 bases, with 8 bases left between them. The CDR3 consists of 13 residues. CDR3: CASSQDTEDEQYF. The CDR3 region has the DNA TGTGCCAGCAGCCAAGATACAGAAGACGAGCAGTACTTC.

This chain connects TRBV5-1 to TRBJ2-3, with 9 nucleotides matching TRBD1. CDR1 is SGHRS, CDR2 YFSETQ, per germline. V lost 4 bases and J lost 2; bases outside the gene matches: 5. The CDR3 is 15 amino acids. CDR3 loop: CASSTGQGNTDTQYF. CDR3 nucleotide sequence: TGCGCCAGCAGCACCGGACAGGGGAACACAGATACGCAGTATTTT.

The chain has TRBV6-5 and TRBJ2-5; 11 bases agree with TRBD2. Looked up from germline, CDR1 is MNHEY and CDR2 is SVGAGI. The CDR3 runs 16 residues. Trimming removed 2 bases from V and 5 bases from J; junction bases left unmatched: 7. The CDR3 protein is CASSYGTSGGAETQYF. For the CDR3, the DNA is TGTGCCAGCAGTTACGGTACTAGCGGGGGCGCGGAGACCCAGTACTTC.

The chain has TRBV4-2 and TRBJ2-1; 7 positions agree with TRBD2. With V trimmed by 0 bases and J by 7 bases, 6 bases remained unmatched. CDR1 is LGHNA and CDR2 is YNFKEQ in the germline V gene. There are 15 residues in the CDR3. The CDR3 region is CASSQENGLGNEQFF. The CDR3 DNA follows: TGTGCCAGCAGCCAAGAAAACGGACTAGGAAATGAGCAGTTCTTC.

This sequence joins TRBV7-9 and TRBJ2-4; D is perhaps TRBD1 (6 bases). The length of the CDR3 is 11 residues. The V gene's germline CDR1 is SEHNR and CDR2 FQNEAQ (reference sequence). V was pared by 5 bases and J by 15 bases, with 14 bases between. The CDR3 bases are TGTGCCAGCAGCGGATCAGGGGATCGGTACTTC. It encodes CASSGSGDRYF.

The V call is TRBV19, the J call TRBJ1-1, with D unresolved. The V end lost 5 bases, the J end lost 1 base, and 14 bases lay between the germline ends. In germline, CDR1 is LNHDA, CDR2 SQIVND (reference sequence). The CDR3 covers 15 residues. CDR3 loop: CASSWAGRPNTEAFF. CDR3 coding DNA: TGTGCCAGTAGTTGGGCGGGCCGACCGAACACTGAAGCTTTCTTT.

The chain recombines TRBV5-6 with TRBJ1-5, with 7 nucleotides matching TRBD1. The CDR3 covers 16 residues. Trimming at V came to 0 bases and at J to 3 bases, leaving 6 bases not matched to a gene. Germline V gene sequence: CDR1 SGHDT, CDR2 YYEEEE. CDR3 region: CASSLGKTGVNQPQHF. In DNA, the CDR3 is TGTGCCAGCAGCTTGGGCAAAACAGGGGTCAATCAGCCCCAGCATTTT. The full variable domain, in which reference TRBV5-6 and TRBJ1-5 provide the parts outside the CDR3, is DAGVTQSPTHLIKTRGQQVTLRCSPKSGHDTVSWYQQALGQGPQFIFQYYEEEERQRGNFPDRFSGHQFPNYSSELNVNALLLGDSALYLCASSLGKTGVNQPQHFGDGTRLSIL.

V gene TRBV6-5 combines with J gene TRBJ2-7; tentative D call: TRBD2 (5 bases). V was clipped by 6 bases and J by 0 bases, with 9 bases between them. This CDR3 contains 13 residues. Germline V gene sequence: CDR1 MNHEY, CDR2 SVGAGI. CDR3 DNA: TGTGCCAGCAGCCGTGACTACTCCTACGAGCAGTACTTC. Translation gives CASSRDYSYEQYF.

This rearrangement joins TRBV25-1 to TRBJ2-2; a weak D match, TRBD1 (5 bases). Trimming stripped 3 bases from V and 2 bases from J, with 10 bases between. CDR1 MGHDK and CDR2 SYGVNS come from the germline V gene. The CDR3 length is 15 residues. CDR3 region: CASSDGAVNTGELFF. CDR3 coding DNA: TGTGCCAGCAGTGATGGGGCAGTAAACACCGGGGAGCTGTTTTTT. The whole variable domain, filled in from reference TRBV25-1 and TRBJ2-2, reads EADIYQTPRYLVIGTGKKITLECSQTMGHDKMYWYQQDPGMELHLIHYSYGVNSTEKGDLSSESTVSRIRTEHFPLTLESARPSHTSQYLCASSDGAVNTGELFFGEGSRLTVL.

CDR3 sequence reads: CASQRGGETEAFF. CDR3 DNA: TGCGCCAGCCAGAGAGGGGGCGAGACTGAAGCTTTCTTT. The chain joins TRBV10-1 to TRBJ1-1; 7 positions agree with TRBD1. CDR3 length: 13 residues. With V trimmed by 8 bases and J by 5 bases, 8 bases remained unmatched. Germline CDR1 and CDR2: WNHNN and SYGVQD (reference sequence).